Listed below are T cell receptor beta chains from one sample, sequenced in a study of immune characterization of retroperitoneal liposarcoma. MiXCR, run by TCRdb on the PCR reads, gives a single entry per CDR3 protein. The sample records roughly 11,000 distinct CDR3 sequences, about 50% being singletons. Sequenced input: tumor tissue. These receptors originate from a female donor with retroperitoneal liposarcoma. The CDR3 runs from the conserved cysteine through the conserved F or W. Fields, in order: V gene, clone size, J gene, D gene, CDR3 DNA, CDR3 protein. The D gene is left open where the match is weak. Some rows have no size entry. The others give once, few or many, or a class for an expanded clone.

>TRBV6-1|.|TRBJ2-1|.
TGTGCCAGCAGTTTCGGGACTGCCTACGAGCAGTTCTTC
CASSFGTAYEQFF
>TRBV7-3|.|TRBJ2-5|TRBD2
TGTGCCAGCAGCTTATTTAGCGGGGACTACAATGAGCAGTACTTC
CASSLFSGDYNEQYF
>TRBV11-3|.|TRBJ2-1|TRBD1
TGTGCCAGCAGCCAGGGACAGGGAGGCGAGCAGTTCTTC
CASSQGQGGEQFF
>TRBV10-1|.|TRBJ2-5|.
TGCGCCAGCAGAGGGACGACGGAGACCCAGTACTTC
CASRGTTETQYF
>TRBV6-1|medium-sized|TRBJ2-7|.
TGTGCCAGCAGTGAAGGAGCAGGGGGGAGCTCCTACAATGAGCAGTACTTC
CASSEGAGGSSYNEQYF
>TRBV6-1|few|TRBJ1-6|.
TGTGCCAGCAGTGACAGGTATTCACCCCTCCACTTT
CASSDRYSPLHF
>TRBV4-1|.|TRBJ2-5|TRBD2
TGCGCCAGCGGGGGGACTAGCGGGACCGGGGAGGAGACCCAGTACTTC
CASGGTSGTGEETQYF
>TRBV7-6|.|TRBJ2-7|TRBD2
TGTGCCAGCAGCTTAGCGGCGGGGGATGCCATTGCCTACGAGCAGTACTTC
CASSLAAGDAIAYEQYF
>TRBV25-1|.|TRBJ2-3|.
TGTGCCAGCAGTGAAATCGTTAGCACAGATACGCAGTATTTT
CASSEIVSTDTQYF
>TRBV10-1|few|TRBJ2-3|TRBD1
TGCGCCAGCAGTGAGTTCCAGGGGGTCCCCCCAGATACGCAGTATTTT
CASSEFQGVPPDTQYF
>TRBV12-3/TRBV12-4|.|TRBJ2-1|TRBD1
TGTGCCAGCAGTCCTGGACAGGCGGGCAATGAGCAGTTCTTC
CASSPGQAGNEQFF
>TRBV27|.|TRBJ2-1|TRBD2
TGTGCCAGCAGTCAAACTAGCGGGGCTTTAAATGAGCAGTTCTTC
CASSQTSGALNEQFF
>TRBV6-6|.|TRBJ2-7|TRBD2
TGTGCCAGCAGTTACAGGGGAGGGAGGGGTGTCTACGAGCAGTCCTTC
CASSYRGGRGVYEQSF
>TRBV7-2|few|TRBJ2-6|.
TGTGCCAGCAGCTTACGGGGCCCTGGGGCCAACGTCCTGACTTTC
CASSLRGPGANVLTF
>TRBV25-1|.|TRBJ2-1|.
TGTGCCAGCAGTGGACCCCATGAGCAGTTCTTC
CASSGPHEQFF
>TRBV6-5|.|TRBJ2-2|.
TGTGCCAGCAGTCCATCTCTCTACAGGACCACCGGGGAGCTGTTTTTT
CASSPSLYRTTGELFF
>TRBV6-4|.|TRBJ2-1|TRBD2
TGTGCCCCCAGGGAGGTAGCGGGAGAGCCCTACAATGAGCAGTTCTTC
CAPREVAGEPYNEQFF
>TRBV6-1|.|TRBJ2-3|TRBD2
TGTGCCTCAGCCTATCCTAGCGGGAGCACAGATACGCAGTATTTT
CASAYPSGSTDTQYF
>TRBV12-3/TRBV12-4|few|TRBJ2-1|.
TGTGCCAGCTTAGGGGTGGGCAATGAGCAGTTCTTC
CASLGVGNEQFF
>TRBV27|once|TRBJ2-5|.
TGTGCCAGCAGTTCCAAGGGGGCGCGACGGGAGCAGTACTTC
CASSSKGARREQYF
>TRBV10-3|.|TRBJ2-6|.
TGTGCCATCAGTGAGCGCCGGGGTTCAGGGGCCAACGTCCTGACTTTC
CAISERRGSGANVLTF
>TRBV6-1|.|TRBJ2-3|.
TGTGCCAGCAGTGAAGCGCAGGGGTCAACAGATACGCAGTATTTT
CASSEAQGSTDTQYF
>TRBV7-3|medium-sized|TRBJ2-7|TRBD1
TGTGCCAGCAGCCCTAACCGGCATGGACAGGGTCGCGAGCAGTACTTC
CASSPNRHGQGREQYF
>TRBV6-1|few|TRBJ2-3|TRBD1
TGTGCCAGCAGTAAGGGACAGGGGATCTTAGATACGCAGTATTTT
CASSKGQGILDTQYF
>TRBV4-1|few|TRBJ1-3|.
TGCGCCAGCAGCACGGGGGGGCGAATGTCTGGAAACACCATATATTTT
CASSTGGRMSGNTIYF
>TRBV27|.|TRBJ2-5|.
TGTGCCAGCAGTGGTGCTGCGGGGACCCAGTACTTC
CASSGAAGTQYF
>TRBV7-2|medium-sized|TRBJ2-6|.
TGTGCCAGCATTTCATCACGTCTGTCTGGGGCCAACGTCCTGACTTTC
CASISSRLSGANVLTF
>TRBV27|.|TRBJ2-7|TRBD1
TGTGCCAGCAGTCCCCCGGGACAGACTTACGAGCAGTACTTC
CASSPPGQTYEQYF
>TRBV27|.|TRBJ2-5|.
TGTGCCAACAGGCCAACTAGGGCAACCGGAGAGACCCAGTACTTC
CANRPTRATGETQYF
>TRBV11-3|.|TRBJ2-7|.
TGTGCCAGCAGCGAGAGCACGCGGGACCCCTACGAGCAGTACTTC
CASSESTRDPYEQYF
>TRBV27|medium-sized|TRBJ2-7|.
TGTGCCAGCAGTCCGCCCAGGGGCGAGCAGTACTTC
CASSPPRGEQYF
>TRBV11-3|once|TRBJ2-2|TRBD2
TGTGCCAGCAGCTTTTCGGGACTAGCGGAAAACACCGGGGAGCTGTTTTTT
CASSFSGLAENTGELFF
>TRBV4-3|.|TRBJ1-5|.
TGCGCCAGCAGCCAAGATCCAGGGCACAGAGGTCAGCCCCAGCATTTT
CASSQDPGHRGQPQHF
>TRBV6-1|.|TRBJ2-5|.
TGTGCCAGCAGTGAAGCGCCCCAGCAGGGGACCCAGTACTTC
CASSEAPQQGTQYF
>TRBV6-1|.|TRBJ2-2|.
TGTGCCAGCAGCATACAAGGGACCGGGGAGCTGTTTTTT
CASSIQGTGELFF
>TRBV6-1|large|TRBJ2-7|.
TGTGCCAGCAGTGAATGGGTCTACGAGCAGTACTTC
CASSEWVYEQYF
>TRBV7-2|.|TRBJ2-5|TRBD2
TGTGCCAGCAGCTCTAGGTCTAGCGGGAGCAATGAGCAGTACTTC
CASSSRSSGSNEQYF
>TRBV7-8|.|TRBJ2-5|.
TGTGCCAGCACCCGAGGTCGGCCTTTGGGGGAGACCCAGTACTTC
CASTRGRPLGETQYF
>TRBV11-3|.|TRBJ1-1|.
TGTGCCAGCAGCTTAGTGAAGGGTGGAGCTTTCTTT
CASSLVKGGAFF
>TRBV6-1|few|TRBJ2-1|.
TGTGCCAGCGGGGACTATGAGCAGTTCTTC
CASGDYEQFF
>TRBV7-2|.|TRBJ1-2|.
TGTGCCAGCAGCTCAGACAGATATGGCTACACCTTC
CASSSDRYGYTF
>TRBV5-3|.|TRBJ2-5|.
TGTGCCAGCAGCCCCTGGACAGTACAAGAGACCCAGTACTTC
CASSPWTVQETQYF
>TRBV7-8|.|TRBJ1-4|.
TGTGCCAGCAGCCTTCCGGGACCCAGGGGTGAAAAACTGTTTTTT
CASSLPGPRGEKLFF